This TCR beta chain was documented in a study of blood T cell repertoires in COVID-19. This clone came up once. Sequencing was performed with immunoSEQ multiplex PCR; in TCRdb, only in-frame clones are kept and a portion is missing. Of 250,000 or so clones listed, about four fifths are singletons. V was clipped by 7 bases and J by 3 bases, with 16 bases between them. The CDR3 covers 15 residues. Germline V CDR1 and CDR2: MDHEN, SYDVKM. This chain links TRBV28 with TRBJ1-5, with D perhaps matching TRBD1 (6 bases). This TCR was recovered from an elderly man with acute or convalescent COVID-19. The sequencing sample was made of peripheral blood. Here the CDR3 reads CASTPQGSDNQPQHF. The DNA for the CDR3 is TGTGCCAGCACCCCCCAGGGGTCGGACAATCAGCCCCAGCATTTT.